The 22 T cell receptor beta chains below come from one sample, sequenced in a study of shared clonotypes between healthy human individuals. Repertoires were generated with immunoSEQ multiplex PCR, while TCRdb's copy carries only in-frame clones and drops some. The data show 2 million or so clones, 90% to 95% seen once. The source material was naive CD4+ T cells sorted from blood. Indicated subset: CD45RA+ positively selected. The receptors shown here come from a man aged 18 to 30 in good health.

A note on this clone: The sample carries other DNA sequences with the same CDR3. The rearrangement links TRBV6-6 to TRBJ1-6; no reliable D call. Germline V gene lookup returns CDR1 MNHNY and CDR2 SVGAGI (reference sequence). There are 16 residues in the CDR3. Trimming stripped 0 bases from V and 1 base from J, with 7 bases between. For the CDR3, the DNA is TGTGCCAGCAGTTACTCAAGGGTTTCCTATAATTCACCCCTCCACTTT. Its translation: CASSYSRVSYNSPLHF.

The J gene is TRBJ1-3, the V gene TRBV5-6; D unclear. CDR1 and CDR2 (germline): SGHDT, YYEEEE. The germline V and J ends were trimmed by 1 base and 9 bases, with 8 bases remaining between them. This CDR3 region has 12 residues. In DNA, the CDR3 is TGTGCCAGCAGCTTGCCCGTGGGCACCATATATTTT. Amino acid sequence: CASSLPVGTIYF.

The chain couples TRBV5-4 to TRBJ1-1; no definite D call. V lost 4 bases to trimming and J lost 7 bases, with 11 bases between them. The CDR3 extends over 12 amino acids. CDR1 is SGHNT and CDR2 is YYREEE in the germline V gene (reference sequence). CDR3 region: CASSPLGSEAFF. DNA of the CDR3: TGTGCCAGCAGCCCTCTAGGCAGTGAAGCTTTCTTT.

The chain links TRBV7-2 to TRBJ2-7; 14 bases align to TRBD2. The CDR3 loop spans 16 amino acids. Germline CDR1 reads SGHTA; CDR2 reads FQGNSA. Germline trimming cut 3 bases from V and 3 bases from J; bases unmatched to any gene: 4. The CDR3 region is CASSFPGLAGDYEQYF. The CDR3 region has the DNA TGTGCCAGCAGCTTTCCGGGACTAGCGGGGGACTACGAGCAGTACTTC.

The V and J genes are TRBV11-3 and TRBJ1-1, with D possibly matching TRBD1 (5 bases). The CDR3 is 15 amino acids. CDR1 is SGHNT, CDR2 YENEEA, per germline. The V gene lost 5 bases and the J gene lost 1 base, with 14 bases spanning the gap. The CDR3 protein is CASSVDGGGNTEAFF. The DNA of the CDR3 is TGTGCCAGCAGCGTCGACGGGGGTGGGAACACTGAAGCTTTCTTT.

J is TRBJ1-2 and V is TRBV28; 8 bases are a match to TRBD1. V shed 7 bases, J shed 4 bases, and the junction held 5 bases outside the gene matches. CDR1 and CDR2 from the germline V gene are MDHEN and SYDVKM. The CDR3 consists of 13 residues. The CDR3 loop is CASTGGQGYGYTF. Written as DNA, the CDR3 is TGTGCCAGCACCGGTGGACAGGGCTATGGCTACACCTTC.

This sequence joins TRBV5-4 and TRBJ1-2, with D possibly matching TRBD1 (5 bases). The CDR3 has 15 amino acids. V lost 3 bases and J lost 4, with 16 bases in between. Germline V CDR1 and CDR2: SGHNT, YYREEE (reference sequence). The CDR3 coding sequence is TGTGCCAGCAGCTCATTGTGGGGGAGATCCTATGGCTACACCTTC. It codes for CASSSLWGRSYGYTF. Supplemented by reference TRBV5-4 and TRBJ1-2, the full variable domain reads ETGVTQSPTHLIKTRGQQVTLRCSSQSGHNTVSWYQQALGQGPQFIFQYYREEENGRGNFPPRFSGLQFPNYSSELNVNALELDDSALYLCASSSLWGRSYGYTFGSGTRLTVV.

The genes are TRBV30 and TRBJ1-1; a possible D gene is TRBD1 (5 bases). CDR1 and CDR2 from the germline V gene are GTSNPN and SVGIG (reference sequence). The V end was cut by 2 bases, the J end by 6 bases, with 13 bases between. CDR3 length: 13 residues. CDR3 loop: CAWSRQPGAEAFF. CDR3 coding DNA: TGTGCCTGGAGTCGACAGCCTGGGGCTGAAGCTTTCTTT.

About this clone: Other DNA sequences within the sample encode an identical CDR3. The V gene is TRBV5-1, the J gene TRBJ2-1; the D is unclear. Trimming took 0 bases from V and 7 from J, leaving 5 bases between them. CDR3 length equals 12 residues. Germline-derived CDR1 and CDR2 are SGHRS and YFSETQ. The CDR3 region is CASSLVRNEQFF. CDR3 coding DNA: TGCGCCAGCAGCTTGGTACGGAATGAGCAGTTCTTC. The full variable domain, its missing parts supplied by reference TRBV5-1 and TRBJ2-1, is KAGVTQTPRYLIKTRGQQVTLSCSPISGHRSVSWYQQTPGQGLQFLFEYFSETQRNKGNFPGRFSGRQFSNSRSEMNVSTLELGDSALYLCASSLVRNEQFFGPGTRLTVL.

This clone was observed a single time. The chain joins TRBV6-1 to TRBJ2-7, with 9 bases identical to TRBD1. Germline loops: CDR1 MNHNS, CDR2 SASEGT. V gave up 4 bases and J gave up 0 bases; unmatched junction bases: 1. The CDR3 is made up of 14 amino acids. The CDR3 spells CASSADRGSYEQYF. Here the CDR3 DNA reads TGTGCCAGCAGTGCGGACAGGGGCTCCTACGAGCAGTACTTC.

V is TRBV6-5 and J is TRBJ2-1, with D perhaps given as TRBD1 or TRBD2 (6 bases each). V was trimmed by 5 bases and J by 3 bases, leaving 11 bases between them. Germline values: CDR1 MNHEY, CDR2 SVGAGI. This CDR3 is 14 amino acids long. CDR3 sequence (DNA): TGTGCCAGCAGTCTAAGGGGGGACTACAATGAGCAGTTCTTC. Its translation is CASSLRGDYNEQFF.

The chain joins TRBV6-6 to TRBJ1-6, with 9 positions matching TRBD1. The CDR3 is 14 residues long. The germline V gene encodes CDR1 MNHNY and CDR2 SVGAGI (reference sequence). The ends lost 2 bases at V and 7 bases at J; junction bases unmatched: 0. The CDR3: CASSYGTGNSPLHF. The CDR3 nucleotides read TGTGCCAGCAGTTACGGGACAGGGAATTCACCCCTCCACTTT.

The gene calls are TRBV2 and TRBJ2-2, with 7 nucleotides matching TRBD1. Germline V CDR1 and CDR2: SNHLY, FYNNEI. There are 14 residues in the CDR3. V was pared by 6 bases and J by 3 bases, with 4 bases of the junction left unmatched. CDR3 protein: CASSRGQHTGELFF. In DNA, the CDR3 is TGTGCCAGCAGCCGGGGACAGCACACCGGGGAGCTGTTTTTT.

CDR3 DNA sequence: TGTGCCAGCAGTGGAGGCCGGGGGGGAGATACGCAGTATTTT. The encoded protein is CASSGGRGGDTQYF. The rearrangement links TRBV25-1 to TRBJ2-3; 8 positions agree with TRBD2. CDR1 MGHDK and CDR2 SYGVNS come from the germline V gene. This CDR3 is built from 14 residues. The V and J ends lost 4 bases and 5 bases, in that order; junction bases with no gene match: 5.

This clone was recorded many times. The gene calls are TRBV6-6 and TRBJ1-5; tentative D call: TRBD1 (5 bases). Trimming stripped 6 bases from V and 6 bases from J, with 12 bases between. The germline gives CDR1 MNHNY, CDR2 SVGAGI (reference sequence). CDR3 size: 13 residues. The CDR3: CASSTTGGQPQHF. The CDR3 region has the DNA TGTGCCAGCAGCACCACTGGGGGTCAGCCCCAGCATTTT.

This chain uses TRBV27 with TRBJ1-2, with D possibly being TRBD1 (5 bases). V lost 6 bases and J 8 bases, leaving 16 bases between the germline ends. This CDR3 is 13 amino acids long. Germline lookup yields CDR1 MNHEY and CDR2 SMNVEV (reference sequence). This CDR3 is CASRGIGQLGYTF. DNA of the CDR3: TGTGCCAGCAGGGGGATCGGACAACTCGGCTACACCTTC.

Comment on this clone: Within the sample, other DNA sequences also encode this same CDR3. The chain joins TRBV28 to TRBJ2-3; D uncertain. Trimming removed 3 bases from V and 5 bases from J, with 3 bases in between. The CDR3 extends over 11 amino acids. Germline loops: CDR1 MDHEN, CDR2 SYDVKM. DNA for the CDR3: TGTGCCAGCAGTTTGAGAGATACGCAGTATTTT. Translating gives CASSLRDTQYF.

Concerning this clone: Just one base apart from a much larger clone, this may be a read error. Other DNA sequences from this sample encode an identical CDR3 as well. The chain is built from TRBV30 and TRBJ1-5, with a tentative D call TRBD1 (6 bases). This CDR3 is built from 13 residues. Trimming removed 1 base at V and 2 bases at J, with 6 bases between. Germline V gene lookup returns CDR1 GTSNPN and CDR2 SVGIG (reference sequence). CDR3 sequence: CAWSGTGNQPQHF. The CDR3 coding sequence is TGTGCCTGGAGTGGGACAGGCAATCAGCCCCAGCATTTT.

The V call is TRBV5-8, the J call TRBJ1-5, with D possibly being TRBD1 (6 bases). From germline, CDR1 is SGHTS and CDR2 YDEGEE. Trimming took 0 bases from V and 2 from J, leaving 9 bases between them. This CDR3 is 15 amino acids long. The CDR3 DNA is TGTGCCAGCAGCTTGGAGCCAGGGGGCAATCAGCCCCAGCATTTT. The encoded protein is CASSLEPGGNQPQHF.

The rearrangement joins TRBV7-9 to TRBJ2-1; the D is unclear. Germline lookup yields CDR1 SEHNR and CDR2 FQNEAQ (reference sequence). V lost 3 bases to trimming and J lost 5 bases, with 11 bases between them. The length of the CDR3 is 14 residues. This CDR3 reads CASSFLGSNNEQFF. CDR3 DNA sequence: TGTGCCAGCAGCTTTCTCGGCAGCAACAATGAGCAGTTCTTC.

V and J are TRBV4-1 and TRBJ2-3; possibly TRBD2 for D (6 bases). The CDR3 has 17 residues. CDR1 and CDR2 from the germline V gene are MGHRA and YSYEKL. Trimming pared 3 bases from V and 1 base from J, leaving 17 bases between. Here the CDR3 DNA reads TGCGCCAGCAGCCACTGGCGAGTCAAGCGGGGCACAGATACGCAGTATTTT. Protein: CASSHWRVKRGTDTQYF.

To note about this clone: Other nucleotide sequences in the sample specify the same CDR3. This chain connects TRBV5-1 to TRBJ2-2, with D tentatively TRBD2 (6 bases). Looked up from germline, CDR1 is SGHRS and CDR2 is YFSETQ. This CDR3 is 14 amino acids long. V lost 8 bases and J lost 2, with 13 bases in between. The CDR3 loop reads CASSPGLNTGELFF. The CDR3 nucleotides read TGCGCCAGTTCCCCGGGACTCAACACCGGGGAGCTGTTTTTT.